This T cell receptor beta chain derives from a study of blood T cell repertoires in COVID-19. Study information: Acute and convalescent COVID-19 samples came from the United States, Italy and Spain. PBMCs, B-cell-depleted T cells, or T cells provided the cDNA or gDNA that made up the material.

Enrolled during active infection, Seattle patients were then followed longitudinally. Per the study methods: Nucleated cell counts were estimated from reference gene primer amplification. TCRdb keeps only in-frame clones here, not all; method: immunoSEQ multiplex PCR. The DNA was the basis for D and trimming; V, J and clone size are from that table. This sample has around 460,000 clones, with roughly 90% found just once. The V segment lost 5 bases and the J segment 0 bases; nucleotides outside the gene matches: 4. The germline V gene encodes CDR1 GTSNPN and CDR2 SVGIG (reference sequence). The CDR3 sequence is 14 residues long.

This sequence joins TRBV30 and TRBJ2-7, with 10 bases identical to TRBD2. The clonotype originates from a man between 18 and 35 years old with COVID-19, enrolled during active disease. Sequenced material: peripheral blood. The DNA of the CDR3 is TGTGCCTGGGATAGCGGGAGGAGCTCCTACGAGCAGTACTTC. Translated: CAWDSGRSSYEQYF.